This T cell receptor beta chain was documented in a study of T-cell reconstitution after alpha-beta-depleted transplantation in children. A library of TCRbeta sequences, prepared with unique molecular identifiers, was generated. TCRdb redid the calling of the PCR reads with MiXCR, one entry per CDR3 protein. The sample lists 350,000 to 500,000 distinct CDR3 sequences; approximately 42% were seen once. The CDR3 is 13 amino acids. Trimming removed 3 bases at V and 5 bases at J, with 9 bases between. General study findings and limits: It was surviving recipient T cells and thymic progenitors that gave some patients high TCRbeta diversity at day 60. Two months or so post-transplant, alpha-beta T cells reportedly derived from several hundred expanded graft clones. Newly made T cells mostly supplied T-cell counts and diversity one year after transplant.

On this clonotype: The antigen remains undetermined.

The TCR was taken from a girl aged 2-10 years with aplastic anemia, due to receive a stem cell transplant. The sample was PBMCs, taken before TCRalphabeta/CD19-depleted stem cell transplant. The chain joins TRBV12-3 or TRBV12-4 to TRBJ2-3; the D is unclear. The CDR3 loop reads CASSFRVGDTQYF. In nucleotides, the CDR3 is TGTGCCAGCAGTTTCCGCGTTGGAGATACGCAGTATTTT.